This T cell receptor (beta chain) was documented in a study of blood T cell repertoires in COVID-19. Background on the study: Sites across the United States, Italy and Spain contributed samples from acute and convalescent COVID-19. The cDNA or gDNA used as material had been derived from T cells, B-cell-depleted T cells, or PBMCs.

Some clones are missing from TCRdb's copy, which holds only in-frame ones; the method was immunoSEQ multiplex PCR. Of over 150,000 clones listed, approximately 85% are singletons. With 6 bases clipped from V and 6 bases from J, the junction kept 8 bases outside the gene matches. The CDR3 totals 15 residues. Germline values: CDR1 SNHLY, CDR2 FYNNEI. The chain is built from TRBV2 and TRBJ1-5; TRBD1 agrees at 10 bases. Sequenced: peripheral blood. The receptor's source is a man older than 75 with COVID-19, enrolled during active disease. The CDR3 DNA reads TGTGCCAGCAGACGACAGGGGGCTATACCTCAGCCCCAGCATTTT. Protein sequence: CASRRQGAIPQPQHF. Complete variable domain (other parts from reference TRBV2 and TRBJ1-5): EPEVTQTPSHQVTQMGQEVILRCVPISNHLYFYWYRQILGQKVEFLVSFYNNEISEKSEIFDDQFSVERPDGSNFTLKIRSTKLEDSAMYFCASRRQGAIPQPQHFGDGTRLSIL.